This is a list of T cell receptor beta chains from one sample in a study of blood T cell repertoires in COVID-19. Produced via immunoSEQ multiplex PCR; TCRdb's table is partial and in-frame only. Among 250,000 to 300,000 clones listed, over 85% were seen once. The specimen was peripheral blood. The receptor set was obtained from a woman aged 30 to 39 with COVID-19, enrolled during active disease. CDR3s include the opening cysteine and the closing phenylalanine or tryptophan. The D gene is left open where the match is weak.

CASSPDRGTNTEAFF | TGTGCCAGCTCACCGGACAGGGGAACGAACACTGAAGCTTTCTTT | TRBV18 | TRBD1 | TRBJ1-1
CASSIVSNTGELFF | TGTGCCAGTAGTATAGTATCGAACACCGGGGAGCTGTTTTTT | TRBV19 | - | TRBJ2-2
CASSLEDGGQPQHF | TGTGCCAGCAGCTTAGAAGACGGAGGGCAGCCCCAGCATTTT | TRBV7-6 | - | TRBJ1-5
CASSPTTNTEAFF | TGTGCCAGCAGCCCTACTACGAACACTGAAGCTTTCTTT | TRBV11-2 | - | TRBJ1-1
CASSRSRVPGISTDTQYF | TGTGCCAGCAGCAGATCCCGCGTGCCGGGTATAAGCACAGATACGCAGTATTTT | TRBV7-8 | - | TRBJ2-3
CASSDGGSTEAFF | TGTGCCAGCAGTGACGGGGGAAGCACTGAAGCTTTCTTT | TRBV6-1 | - | TRBJ1-1
CASSSGGQGVEETQYF | TGTGCCAGCAGCTCAGGGGGACAGGGGGTTGAGGAGACCCAGTACTTC | TRBV7-9 | TRBD1 | TRBJ2-5
CASSPAGYYGYTF | TGTGCCAGCAGTCCGGCAGGGTACTATGGCTACACCTTC | TRBV12-3/TRBV12-4 | - | TRBJ1-2
CASSLGSGNEQFF | TGTGCCAGCAGTTTAGGGTCGGGTAATGAGCAGTTCTTC | TRBV12-3/TRBV12-4 | - | TRBJ2-1
CASSQPTGDGYTF | TGTGCCAGCTCACAACCGACAGGGGATGGCTACACCTTC | TRBV18 | TRBD1 | TRBJ1-2
CSAGYGGGRFF | TGCAGTGCAGGTTATGGGGGGGGGAGATTTTTT | TRBV20-1 | - | TRBJ1-4
CASNLRGLAYNEQFF | TGTGCCAGCAACCTACGGGGACTAGCCTACAATGAGCAGTTCTTC | TRBV27 | TRBD2 | TRBJ2-1
CATSGFGGEEYGYTF | TGTGCCACCAGTGGGTTTGGGGGCGAGGAGTATGGCTACACCTTC | TRBV24-1 | - | TRBJ1-2
CASSQGAQATEAFF | TGCGCCAGCAGCCAGGGGGCGCAGGCCACTGAAGCTTTCTTT | TRBV4-1 | - | TRBJ1-1
CASRFRDRPYGYTF | TGTGCAAGTCGCTTCAGGGATCGTCCCTATGGCTACACCTTC | TRBV12-2 | - | TRBJ1-2
CASSVNLDRGRGGRKENEQFF | TGTGCCAGCAGCGTAAACCTGGACAGGGGGCGCGGGGGTCGTAAAGAAAATGAGCAGTTCTTC | TRBV9 | TRBD1 | TRBJ2-1
CASSGLSSSPEAFF | TGTGCCAGTAGTGGGCTAAGCAGTTCGCCTGAAGCTTTCTTT | TRBV19 | - | TRBJ1-1